Listed below are T cell receptor beta chains from one sample, sequenced in a study of T-cell memory formation after mild COVID-19. TCRdb analysed the 5' RACE reads with MiXCR anew, one entry per CDR3 protein. The sample comprises more than 250,000 distinct CDR3 sequences, approximately 18% of which are singletons, and under 30% rests with the top ten. Sequencing was performed on PBMCs or a T cell subset sorted from them (not recorded which). Every receptor here comes from a man aged 18 to 29 who had mild COVID-19 (a few samples of this study predate the infection). Cell type and time point are not known. Each CDR3 is given with its conserved first and last residue. A D gene is named only where the DNA matches it firmly. Size is stated for part of the rows, as once, few or many counts, or as a class when the clone is expanded.

>.|TRBJ2-2|few|TRBV21-1
CASSKEVTSGGAHTGELFF
TGTGCCAGCAGCAAAGAGGTTACTAGCGGGGGGGCCCACACCGGGGAGCTGTTTTTT
>.|TRBJ2-5|few|TRBV2
CASSGQDYRETQYF
TGTGCCAGCAGTGGACAGGATTACCGAGAGACCCAGTACTTC
>TRBD1|TRBJ1-4|.|TRBV20-1
CSAVNRDRGLEKLFF
TGCAGTGCTGTGAACCGGGACAGGGGTTTGGAAAAACTGTTTTTT
>TRBD2|TRBJ2-3|many|TRBV20-1
CSARGTSGGSNTQYF
TGCAGTGCTAGAGGGACTAGCGGGGGGTCAAATACGCAGTATTTT
>.|TRBJ1-2|.|TRBV20-1
CSASKSGYGGYTF
TGCAGTGCCTCAAAGTCGGGATATGGTGGCTACACCTTC
>.|TRBJ1-1|.|TRBV29-1
CSVGGVLNTEAFF
TGCAGCGTTGGTGGGGTACTGAACACTGAAGCTTTCTTT
>.|TRBJ2-2|few|TRBV4-3
CASSPRSGTGELFF
TGCGCCAGCAGCCCCAGGTCGGGCACCGGGGAGCTGTTTTTT
>TRBD2|TRBJ2-5|many|TRBV6-2/TRBV6-3
CASSRRLAGVETQYF
TGTGCCAGCAGCCGCCGACTAGCGGGGGTGGAGACCCAGTACTTC
>TRBD1|TRBJ1-3|few|TRBV29-1
CSVVGQGGGNTIYF
TGCAGCGTTGTTGGACAGGGCGGAGGAAACACCATATATTTT
>.|TRBJ2-5|many|TRBV5-1
CASSLEGIQETQYF
TGCGCCAGCAGCTTGGAAGGTATCCAAGAGACCCAGTACTTC
>TRBD1|TRBJ1-4|.|TRBV4-2
CASSQDRGQAGLANEKLFF
TGTGCCAGCAGCCAAGATAGGGGACAGGCTGGTTTGGCTAATGAAAAACTGTTTTTT
>TRBD2|TRBJ2-3|few|TRBV27
CASSLRTSGYSSTDTQYF
TGTGCCAGCAGTCTCAGGACTAGCGGGTACTCTAGCACAGATACGCAGTATTTT
>TRBD1|TRBJ2-7|few|TRBV15
CATSVRQGDEQYF
TGTGCCACCAGCGTCCGACAGGGGGACGAGCAGTACTTC
>.|TRBJ2-1|.|TRBV6-1
CASCFRGGTYNEQFF
TGTGCCAGCTGCTTTCGGGGTGGGACCTACAATGAGCAGTTCTTC
>.|TRBJ2-2|few|TRBV25-1
CASSDGRTFTGELFF
TGTGCCAGCAGTGACGGGAGAACTTTCACCGGGGAGCTGTTTTTT
>.|TRBJ2-3|.|TRBV7-2
CASSPLAGHTADTQYF
TGTGCCAGCAGCCCCCTTGCGGGCCATACGGCAGATACGCAGTATTTT
>.|TRBJ2-5|.|TRBV15
CATSRSLGSETQYF
TGTGCCACCAGCAGGTCTCTGGGCTCAGAGACCCAGTACTTC
>.|TRBJ1-5|few|TRBV5-6
CASSLGRFQPQHF
TGTGCCAGCAGCTTGGGCAGGTTCCAGCCCCAGCATTTT
>.|TRBJ2-5|.|TRBV12-3/TRBV12-4
CASSLLASQETQYF
TGTGCCAGCAGTTTATTAGCGTCCCAAGAGACCCAGTACTTC
>.|TRBJ2-3|.|TRBV5-1
CASSPSEASTDTQYF
TGCGCCAGCAGCCCTTCAGAGGCTAGCACAGATACGCAGTATTTT
>.|TRBJ2-4|.|TRBV4-3
CASSQVSRGRNIQYF
TGCGCCAGCAGCCAAGTATCCAGGGGGAGGAACATTCAGTACTTC
>.|TRBJ2-7|.|TRBV19
CASRMGTKQYF
TGTGCCAGTAGGATGGGGACGAAGCAGTACTTC
>.|TRBJ2-7|few|TRBV18
CASSRPTASSYEQYF
TGTGCCAGCTCACGACCGACGGCGAGCTCCTACGAGCAGTACTTC
>.|TRBJ2-2|.|TRBV5-1
CASSLGRETGELFF
TGCGCCAGCAGCCTCGGCAGGGAGACGGGGGAGCTGTTTTTT
>.|TRBJ1-2|.|TRBV4-3
CTSSQVIPGTYGYTF
TGCACCAGCAGCCAAGTAATCCCCGGCACCTATGGCTACACCTTC
>TRBD1|TRBJ2-1|.|TRBV19
CASSIVRGRQFF
TGTGCCAGTAGTATAGTCAGGGGGCGGCAGTTCTTC
>.|TRBJ1-5|few|TRBV20-1
CSASGGVAPQHF
TGCAGTGCTAGCGGGGGCGTCGCGCCCCAGCATTTT
>.|TRBJ2-2|many|TRBV10-3
CAISESEAGELFF
TGTGCCATCAGTGAGTCGGAGGCCGGGGAGCTGTTTTTT